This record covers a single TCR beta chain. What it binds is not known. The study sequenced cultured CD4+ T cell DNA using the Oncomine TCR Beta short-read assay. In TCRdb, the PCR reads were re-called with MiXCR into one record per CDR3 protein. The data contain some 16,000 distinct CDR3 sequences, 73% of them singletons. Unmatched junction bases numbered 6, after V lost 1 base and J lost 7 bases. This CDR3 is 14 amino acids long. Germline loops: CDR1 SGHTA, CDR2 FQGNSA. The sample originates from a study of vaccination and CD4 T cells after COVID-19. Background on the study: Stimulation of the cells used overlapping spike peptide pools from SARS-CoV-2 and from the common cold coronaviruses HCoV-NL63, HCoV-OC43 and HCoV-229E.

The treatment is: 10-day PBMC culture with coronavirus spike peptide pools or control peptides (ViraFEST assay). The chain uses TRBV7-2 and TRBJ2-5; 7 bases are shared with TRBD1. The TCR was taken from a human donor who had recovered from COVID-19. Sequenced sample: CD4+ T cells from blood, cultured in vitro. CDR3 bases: TGTGCCAGCAGCTTAGAAGGGGGCCGAGGGACCCAGTACTTC. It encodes CASSLEGGRGTQYF.